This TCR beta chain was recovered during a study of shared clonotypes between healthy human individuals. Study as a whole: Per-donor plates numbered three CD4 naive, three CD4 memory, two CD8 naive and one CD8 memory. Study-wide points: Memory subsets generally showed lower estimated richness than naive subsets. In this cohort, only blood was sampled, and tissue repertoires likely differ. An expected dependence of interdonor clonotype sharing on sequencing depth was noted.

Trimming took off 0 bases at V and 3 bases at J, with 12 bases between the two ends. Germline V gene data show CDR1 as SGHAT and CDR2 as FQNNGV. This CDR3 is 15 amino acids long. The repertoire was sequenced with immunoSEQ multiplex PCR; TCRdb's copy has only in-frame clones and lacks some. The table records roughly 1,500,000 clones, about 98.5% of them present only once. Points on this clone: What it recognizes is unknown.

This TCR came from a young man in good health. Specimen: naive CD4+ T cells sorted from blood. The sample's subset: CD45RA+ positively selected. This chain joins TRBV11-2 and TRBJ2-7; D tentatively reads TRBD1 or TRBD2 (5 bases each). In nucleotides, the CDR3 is TGTGCCAGCAGCTTAGATCCGAGGGGTAACTACGAGCAGTACTTC. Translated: CASSLDPRGNYEQYF.